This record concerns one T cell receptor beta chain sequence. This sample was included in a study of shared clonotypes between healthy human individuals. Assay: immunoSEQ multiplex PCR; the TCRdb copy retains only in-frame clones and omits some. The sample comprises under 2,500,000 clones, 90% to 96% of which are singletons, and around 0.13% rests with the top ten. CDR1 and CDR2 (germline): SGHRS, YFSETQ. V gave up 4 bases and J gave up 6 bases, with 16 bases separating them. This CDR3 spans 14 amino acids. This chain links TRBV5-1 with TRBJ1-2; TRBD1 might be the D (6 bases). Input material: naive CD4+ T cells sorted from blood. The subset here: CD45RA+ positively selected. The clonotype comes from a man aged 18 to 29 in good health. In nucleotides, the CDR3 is TGCGCCAGCAGCGTGGATGGGGGCACGGATGGCTACACCTTC. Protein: CASSVDGGTDGYTF.